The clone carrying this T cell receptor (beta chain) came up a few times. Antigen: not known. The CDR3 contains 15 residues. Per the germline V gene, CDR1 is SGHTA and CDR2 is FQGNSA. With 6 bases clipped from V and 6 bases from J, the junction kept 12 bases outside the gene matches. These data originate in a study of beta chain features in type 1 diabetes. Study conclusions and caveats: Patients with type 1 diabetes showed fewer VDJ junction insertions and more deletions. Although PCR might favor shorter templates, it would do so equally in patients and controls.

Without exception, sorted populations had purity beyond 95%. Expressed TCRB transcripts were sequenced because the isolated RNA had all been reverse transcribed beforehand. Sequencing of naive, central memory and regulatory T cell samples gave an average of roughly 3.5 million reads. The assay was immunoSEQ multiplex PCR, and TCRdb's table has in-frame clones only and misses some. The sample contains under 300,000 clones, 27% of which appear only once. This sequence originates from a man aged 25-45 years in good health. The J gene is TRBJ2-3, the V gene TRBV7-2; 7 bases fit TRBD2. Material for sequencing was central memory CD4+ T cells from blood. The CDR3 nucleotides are TGTGCCAGCAGTACGGGCGGGAGCGGAGGGGATACGCAGTATTTT. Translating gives CASSTGGSGGDTQYF.